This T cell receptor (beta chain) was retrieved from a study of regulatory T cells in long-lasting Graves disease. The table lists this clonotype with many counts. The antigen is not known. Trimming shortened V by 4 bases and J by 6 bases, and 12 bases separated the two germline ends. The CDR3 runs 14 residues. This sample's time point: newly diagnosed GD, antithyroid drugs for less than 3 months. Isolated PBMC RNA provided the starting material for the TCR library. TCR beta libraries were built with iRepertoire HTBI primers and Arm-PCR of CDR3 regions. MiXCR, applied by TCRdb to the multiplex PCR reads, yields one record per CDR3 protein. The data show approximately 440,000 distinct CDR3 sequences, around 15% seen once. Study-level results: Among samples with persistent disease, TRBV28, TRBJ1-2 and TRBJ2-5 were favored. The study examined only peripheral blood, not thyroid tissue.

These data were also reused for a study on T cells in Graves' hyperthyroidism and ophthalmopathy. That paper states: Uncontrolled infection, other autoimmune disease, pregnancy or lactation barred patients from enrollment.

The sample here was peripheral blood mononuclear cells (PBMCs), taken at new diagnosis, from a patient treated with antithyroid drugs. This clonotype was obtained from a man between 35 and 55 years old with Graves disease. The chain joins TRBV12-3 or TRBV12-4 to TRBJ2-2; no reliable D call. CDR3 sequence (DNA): TGTGCCAGCAGTTCAACTTCCGACCCCGGGGAGCTGTTTTTT. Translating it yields CASSSTSDPGELFF.